This T cell receptor (beta chain) was sequenced during a study of T cells after yellow fever vaccination. The study, taken as a whole, reports: Booster samples showed a return of most primary-vaccination clones (roughly 95% CD4, approximately 85% CD8). Faster peaking, at day 5 versus 15, marked a secondary response that was weaker.

CDR1 is LGHNA, CDR2 YNFKEQ, per germline. V lost 4 bases to trimming and J lost 0 bases; unmatched junction nucleotides: 5. The CDR3 totals 15 residues. By 5'RACE template switching, TCR cDNA was produced, with a universal primer site and UMIs added in the process. TCRdb ran MiXCR on the 5' RACE reads and lists one entry per CDR3 protein. The table has 500,000 to 650,000 distinct CDR3 sequences, around an eighth seen once. This clonotype came up a few times. What it binds is unknown. The receptor comes from a man aged 25-45 years who received the YFV17D yellow fever vaccine. The V call is TRBV4-2, the J call TRBJ2-7, with 8 positions matching TRBD2. This specimen consisted of PBMCs, obtained on the day of the yellow fever booster vaccination. The CDR3 nucleotides are TGTGCCAGCAGCCGGGAGCGGGAGTCCTCCTACGAGCAGTACTTC. This gives the protein CASSRERESSYEQYF.